This T cell receptor beta chain appears in the sequencing data of a study of long-term antiretroviral therapy in people with HIV. About the research overall: The earliest samples came about a decade before the 2015 immediate-ART recommendation.

This clone was seen a single time. Its antigen is currently unknown. Between the trimmed V and J ends, which lost 1 base and 3 bases, there was a span of 13 bases. Looked up from germline, CDR1 is SGHVS and CDR2 is FQNEAQ. The CDR3 covers 16 residues. Study-level points and caveats: Dominance of pre-ART expanded clones persisted, fluctuating and often declining after ART.

The authors ran the immunoSEQ assay, v3.0, at survey level. Only in-frame clones appear in the TCRdb table, and some are missing; sequencing was by immunoSEQ multiplex PCR. The table has fewer than 25,000 clones, 85% to 95% seen once. This sample comprised unsorted PBMCs, obtained about 4.9 years after starting antiretroviral therapy. The sequence was obtained from a woman in her forties or fifties with HIV. The chain uses TRBV7-8 and TRBJ2-1; possibly TRBD2 for D (6 bases). In DNA form, the CDR3 reads TGTGCCAGCAGCTTAGAAGGTGTCGGGAGCTACAATGAGCAGTTCTTC. It specifies CASSLEGVGSYNEQFF.